A single sample gave rise to the 7 T cell receptor beta chains below, sequenced in a study of CD8 T cells in ankylosing spondylitis. Findings and caveats of the study: In ankylosing spondylitis blood, a motif of roughly eight highly homologous TCR beta variants appeared characteristic.

The antigens for these receptors are not known. TCRdb re-analysed the 5' RACE reads in MiXCR, keeping a single row per CDR3 protein. The sample has a few hundred thousand distinct CDR3 sequences, about a fifth seen once; the top ten hold about a sixth. Material: blood, either unsorted or a sorted T cell fraction (not recorded which). The receptors stem from a male donor with ankylosing spondylitis.

This clonotype was seen a handful of times. V is TRBV29-1 and J is TRBJ2-7, with 9 positions matching TRBD1. V lost 0 bases and J lost 2; bases outside the gene matches: 5. CDR1 and CDR2 from the germline V gene are SQVTM and ANQGSEA. The CDR3 runs to 15 residues. CDR3 in amino acids: CSVEDRGTGTYEQYF. The CDR3 DNA sequence: TGCAGCGTTGAAGATCGGGGGACAGGGACCTACGAGCAGTACTTC.

The chain combines TRBV28 with TRBJ2-7; D may be TRBD2 (7 bases). The ends were cut back, 7 bases at V and 2 bases at J, with 15 bases in the middle. Per germline, CDR1 MDHEN and CDR2 SYDVKM. This CDR3 has 14 amino acids. Here the CDR3 reads CASKGVGTTYEQYF. The DNA of the CDR3 is TGTGCCAGCAAGGGGGTAGGGACTACCTACGAGCAGTACTTC.

The chain recombines TRBV7-6 with TRBJ1-5; TRBD1 matches 9 bases. CDR1 is SGHVS and CDR2 is FNYEAQ in the germline V gene. The CDR3 has 14 residues. V trimming: 5 bases; J trimming: 5 bases; junction bases outside the gene matches: 4. The CDR3 region is CASSRTGEDQPQHF. The DNA of the CDR3 is TGTGCCAGCAGCAGGACAGGGGAAGATCAGCCCCAGCATTTT. Looking up the rest from reference TRBV7-6 and TRBJ1-5 gives the full variable domain: GAGVSQSPRYKVTKRGQDVALRCDPISGHVSLYWYRQALGQGPEFLTYFNYEAQQDKSGLPNDRFSAERPEGSISTLTIQRTEQRDSAMYRCASSRTGEDQPQHFGDGTRLSIL.

This clonotype was picked up a small number of times. The chain couples TRBV15 to TRBJ2-5; TRBD2 agrees at 9 bases. The V and J ends lost 6 bases and 3 bases, in that order; junction bases with no gene match: 5. The germline V gene encodes CDR1 LNHNV and CDR2 YYDKDF (reference sequence). The CDR3 is made up of 14 amino acids. DNA for the CDR3: TGTGCCACCAGAACGGGACTAGCCGAAGAGACCCAGTACTTC. Translation gives CATRTGLAEETQYF.

The rearrangement links TRBV3-1 to TRBJ1-2; no reliable D call. The germline V gene encodes CDR1 LGHDT and CDR2 YNNKEL (reference sequence). With 2 bases removed from V and 6 bases from J, the gap between germline ends came to 13 bases. The CDR3 is 14 residues long. CDR3 loop: CASSQRVLRDGYTF. Here the CDR3 DNA reads TGTGCCAGCAGCCAAAGGGTACTTCGGGATGGCTACACCTTC.

This clonotype was detected a few times. The CDR3 nucleotides read TGCAGTGCTAGTAGGGAGTACAATGAGCAGTTCTTC. This gives the protein CSASREYNEQFF. V is TRBV20-1 and J is TRBJ2-1; a possible D gene is TRBD2 (5 bases). Germline V gives CDR1 DFQATT, CDR2 SNEGSKA (reference sequence). With 3 bases removed from V and 4 bases from J, the gap between germline ends came to 7 bases. The CDR3 is 12 amino acids.

This clonotype was observed at least ten times. The J gene is TRBJ2-1, the V gene TRBV5-1; TRBD1 is a possible D gene (6 bases). Germline values: CDR1 SGHRS, CDR2 YFSETQ. The CDR3 has 14 amino acids. V was clipped by 0 bases and J by 4 bases, with 8 bases between them. The CDR3 DNA reads as TGCGCCAGCAGCTTGGGACAGGCATACAATGAGCAGTTCTTC. This codes for CASSLGQAYNEQFF.